The 28 T cell receptor beta chains below come from one sample, sequenced in a study of blood T cells in healthy people across ages. Sample-barcoded 5' priming and a J-beta primer mix drove a second PCR of about 6 to 11 cycles. MiXCR was run by TCRdb on the 5' RACE reads, yielding one entry per CDR3 protein. The sample includes approximately 1.5 million distinct CDR3 sequences, 42% of them seen just once. What was sequenced was blood. The receptors originated from a woman aged 18-29 years in good health.

The gene calls are TRBV7-2 and TRBJ2-1; D is undetermined. The CDR3 is 10 residues long. Germline values: CDR1 SGHTA, CDR2 FQGNSA. The V end lost 1 base, the J end lost 14 bases, and 6 bases lay between the germline ends. The CDR3 protein is CASSLVVKFF. The CDR3 DNA is TGTGCCAGCAGCTTAGTGGTGAAGTTCTTC.

This chain joins TRBV2 and TRBJ2-7; 11 nucleotides match TRBD2. Germline V gene data show CDR1 as SNHLY and CDR2 as FYNNEI. This CDR3 has 16 residues. The V segment lost 7 bases and the J segment 7 bases; nucleotides outside the gene matches: 15. The CDR3 here is CASTGQLAGGHNEQYF. DNA of the CDR3: TGTGCCAGCACAGGACAGCTAGCGGGGGGACACAATGAGCAGTACTTC.

The V and J genes are TRBV29-1 and TRBJ2-5, with 8 positions matching TRBD2. V shed 1 base, J shed 5 bases, and the junction held 15 bases outside the gene matches. Germline values: CDR1 SQVTM, CDR2 ANQGSEA. The length of the CDR3 is 17 residues. The CDR3 spells CSVEGIQGSGRGETQYF. The CDR3 nucleotides read TGCAGCGTTGAAGGGATTCAGGGGAGCGGGAGAGGTGAGACCCAGTACTTC.

V and J are TRBV29-1 and TRBJ2-1, with a possible D match to TRBD2 (6 bases). The CDR3 has 16 amino acids. Germline CDR1 reads SQVTM; CDR2 reads ANQGSEA. V was shortened by 4 bases and J by 0 bases, with 16 bases between the two germline ends. CDR3 loop: CSVVGTSFSSYNEQFF. CDR3 nucleotide sequence: TGCAGCGTTGTTGGTACTAGCTTCAGCTCCTACAATGAGCAGTTCTTC.

The V gene is TRBV5-1, the J gene TRBJ2-3, with D perhaps TRBD2 (6 bases). The CDR3 covers 17 residues. Germline-derived CDR1 and CDR2 are SGHRS and YFSETQ. The V end lost 0 bases, the J end lost 5 bases, and 19 bases lay between the germline ends. The CDR3 reads CASSLVQPGLWKDTQYF. In nucleotides, the CDR3 is TGCGCCAGCAGCTTGGTACAACCGGGACTGTGGAAAGATACGCAGTATTTT. The full variable domain, with the rest looked up from reference TRBV5-1 and TRBJ2-3, is KAGVTQTPRYLIKTRGQQVTLSCSPISGHRSVSWYQQTPGQGLQFLFEYFSETQRNKGNFPGRFSGRQFSNSRSEMNVSTLELGDSALYLCASSLVQPGLWKDTQYFGPGTRLTVL.

V usage is TRBV25-1 and J usage is TRBJ2-5; maybe TRBD1 (6 bases). Trimming took 8 bases from V and 11 from J, leaving 18 bases between them. The CDR3 has 12 residues. From germline, CDR1 is MGHDK and CDR2 SYGVNS. The CDR3 reads CASQGSYNEQYF. For the CDR3, the DNA is TGTGCCAGCCAGGGGAGCTACAATGAGCAGTACTTC.

The chain employs TRBV5-1 and TRBJ2-1; either TRBD1 or TRBD2 may supply D (5 bases each). V dropped 4 bases and J dropped 0 bases, with 17 bases sitting between them. The CDR3 has 17 residues. In germline, CDR1 is SGHRS, CDR2 YFSETQ. Here the CDR3 reads CASSQLGGGSSYNEQFF. CDR3 bases: TGCGCCAGCAGCCAGCTTGGTGGGGGATCCTCCTACAATGAGCAGTTCTTC. Together with reference TRBV5-1 and TRBJ2-1, the CDR3 gives the full variable domain: KAGVTQTPRYLIKTRGQQVTLSCSPISGHRSVSWYQQTPGQGLQFLFEYFSETQRNKGNFPGRFSGRQFSNSRSEMNVSTLELGDSALYLCASSQLGGGSSYNEQFFGPGTRLTVL.

The CDR3 DNA reads as TGCAGTGCTCGAGCGAACGCCTACGAGCAGTACTTC. It encodes CSARANAYEQYF. V usage is TRBV20-1 and J usage is TRBJ2-5; D is undetermined. The J call could be wrong; TRBJ2-7 is a better fit for the DNA end. CDR1 is DFQATT and CDR2 is SNEGSKA in the germline V gene (reference sequence). This CDR3 has 12 residues.

This chain connects TRBV7-2 to TRBJ2-3; D not resolved. The V and J ends lost 5 bases and 2 bases respectively, with 14 bases between them. Germline CDR1 reads SGHTA; CDR2 reads FQGNSA. CDR3 length: 15 residues. The CDR3 sequence: CASSRLRLITDTQYF. CDR3 DNA: TGTGCCAGCAGCCGGCTGAGACTCATCACAGATACGCAGTATTTT.

This clonotype was counted a few times. The rearrangement joins TRBV11-2 to TRBJ1-2; a possible D gene is TRBD1 (6 bases). The germline V and J ends were trimmed by 6 bases and 6 bases, with 14 bases remaining between them. This CDR3 region has 13 residues. Germline values: CDR1 SGHAT, CDR2 FQNNGV. As DNA, the CDR3 is TGTGCCAGCAGTCGCCGGACAGAAGATGGCTACACCTTC. Residues: CASSRRTEDGYTF.

The CDR3 bases are TGCAGCGTCCCGTGGAGGGGTGGCTACACCTTC. It translates to CSVPWRGGYTF. This sequence joins TRBV29-1 and TRBJ1-2, with a possible D match to TRBD1 (5 bases). Trimming cost V 6 bases and J 7 bases, with 12 bases left between them. This CDR3 contains 11 residues. CDR1 SQVTM and CDR2 ANQGSEA come from the germline V gene.

V is TRBV20-1 and J is TRBJ1-5; TRBD1 aligns across 12 bases. This CDR3 is 14 amino acids long. The V and J ends lost 6 bases and 6 bases, in that order; junction bases with no gene match: 6. Germline-derived CDR1 and CDR2 are DFQATT and SNEGSKA (reference sequence). The CDR3, as DNA: TGCAGTGCGTCCCCGGGACAGGGGGCTCAGCCCCAGCATTTT. Its protein product is CSASPGQGAQPQHF.

V is TRBV9 and J is TRBJ2-5; possibly TRBD1 for D (5 bases). The CDR3 length is 14 residues. Germline values: CDR1 SGDLS, CDR2 YYNGEE. V dropped 7 bases and J dropped 0 bases, with 13 bases sitting between them. The CDR3 nucleotides are TGTGCCAGCGGGCAGGGCCCCTACCAAGAGACCCAGTACTTC. Its protein product is CASGQGPYQETQYF.

The V gene is TRBV6-2 or TRBV6-3, the J gene TRBJ2-2; the match to TRBD1 covers 9 bases. Germline lookup yields CDR1 MNHEY and CDR2 SVGEGT. With V trimmed by 2 bases and J by 5 bases, 3 bases remained unmatched. The CDR3 length is 15 residues. The CDR3 loop is CASSYGQGITGELFF. The CDR3 DNA follows: TGTGCCAGCAGTTACGGACAGGGGATAACCGGGGAGCTGTTTTTT.

The V gene is TRBV6-6, the J gene TRBJ2-5; D is uncertain. The DNA end is a closer match to TRBJ2-1, so the J assignment may be wrong. Germline V lookup: CDR1 MNHNY, CDR2 SVGAGI (reference sequence). This CDR3 has 15 residues. The chain's CDR3 is CASSRTQRYQETQFF. CDR3 bases: TGTGCCAGCAGTCGCACTCAGAGGTACCAAGAGACCCAGTTCTTC.

V usage is TRBV6-1 and J usage is TRBJ2-1, with 8 bases identical to TRBD2. CDR3 size: 14 residues. The V and J ends lost 7 bases and 2 bases, in that order; junction bases with no gene match: 4. CDR1 and CDR2 from the germline V gene are MNHNS and SASEGT. CDR3 nucleotides: TGTGCCAGCAAGCGGGAGAGGACCTACAATGAGCAGTTCTTC. This gives the protein CASKRERTYNEQFF.

This clonotype was seen more than once but under ten times. The V gene is TRBV27, the J gene TRBJ2-3; 14 bases map to TRBD2. The CDR3 is 20 residues long. CDR1 is MNHEY, CDR2 SMNVEV, per germline (reference sequence). Trimming removed 8 bases from V and 2 bases from J; junction bases left unmatched: 18. The CDR3: CASSPLGTSGRSPFTDTQYF. As DNA, the CDR3 is TGTGCCAGCTCTCCCCTAGGGACTAGCGGGAGATCCCCCTTCACAGATACGCAGTATTTT.

This chain links TRBV7-9 with TRBJ1-4, with unresolved D. The ends were cut back, 1 base at V and 8 bases at J, with 5 bases in the middle. The germline CDR1 and CDR2 sequences are SEHNR and FQNEAQ (reference sequence). This CDR3 spans 12 amino acids. CDR3 region: CASSLVAEKLFF. The CDR3 region has the DNA TGTGCCAGCAGCTTAGTGGCGGAAAAACTGTTTTTT. The complete variable domain, with remaining parts taken from reference TRBV7-9 and TRBJ1-4, reads DTGVSQNPRHKITKRGQNVTFRCDPISEHNRLYWYRQTLGQGPEFLTYFQNEAQLEKSRLLSDRFSAERPKGSFSTLEIQRTEQGDSAMYLCASSLVAEKLFFGSGTQLSVL.

Worth noting for this clonotype: The junction departs from the called germline gene at one end, perhaps through a read error. This chain links TRBV4-3 with TRBJ2-1, with 7 bases matching TRBD1. Germline CDR1 and CDR2: LGHNA and YSLEER. This CDR3 has 14 amino acids. In DNA form, the CDR3 reads TGCACCAGCACCGAGACAGGGAAATACAATGAGCAGTTCTTC. Amino acids: CTSTETGKYNEQFF.

The chain joins TRBV12-3 or TRBV12-4 to TRBJ2-3, with TRBD1 matching 11 bases. The CDR3 contains 15 residues. The V and J ends lost 5 bases and 4 bases, in that order; junction bases with no gene match: 5. CDR3 bases: TGTGCCAGCAGTAAGGACAGGGGGCTTGCAGATACGCAGTATTTT. Amino acid sequence: CASSKDRGLADTQYF.

The chain uses TRBV11-1 and TRBJ2-3; possible D gene TRBD1, 5 bases. This CDR3 region has 15 residues. Trimming removed 2 bases from V and 2 bases from J, with 11 bases in between. Germline CDR1 reads SGHAT; CDR2 reads FQDESV (reference sequence). CDR3: CASSLWQGLTDTQYF. The CDR3, as DNA: TGTGCCAGCAGCTTATGGCAGGGCCTCACAGATACGCAGTATTTT.

The chain recombines TRBV25-1 with TRBJ1-3; 8 positions match TRBD1. Looked up from germline, CDR1 is MGHDK and CDR2 is SYGVNS. Trimming took 4 bases from V and 7 from J; bases not matched to a gene: 15. CDR3 length: 17 amino acids. DNA for the CDR3: TGTGCCAGCAGTGCCCATACCGGACAGGGCTTAATGAACACCATATATTTT. As protein: CASSAHTGQGLMNTIYF.

CDR3 in amino acids: CASSHSGAVYNEQFF. Written as DNA, the CDR3 is TGTGCCAGCAGCCACTCCGGGGCCGTCTACAATGAGCAGTTCTTC. V is TRBV3-1 and J is TRBJ2-1; D might be TRBD1 or TRBD2, each matching 5 bases. V lost 3 bases and J lost 3, with 12 bases in between. This CDR3 is built from 15 residues. CDR1 is LGHDT and CDR2 is YNNKEL in the germline V gene (reference sequence).

In this sample, this clonotype turned up a few times. The chain couples TRBV28 to TRBJ1-2; no firm D call. V was pared by 8 bases and J by 0 bases, with 16 bases between. CDR1 and CDR2 from the germline V gene are MDHEN and SYDVKM. The CDR3 consists of 15 residues. The CDR3, as DNA: TGTGCCAGCGGACCAGGCGGGCGGGCTAACTATGGCTACACCTTC. This encodes CASGPGGRANYGYTF.

J is TRBJ2-3 and V is TRBV20-1, with TRBD1 matching 8 bases. Germline lookup yields CDR1 DFQATT and CDR2 SNEGSKA (reference sequence). There are 15 residues in the CDR3. J was trimmed by 4 bases and V by 4 bases; bases with no gene match: 10. In nucleotides, the CDR3 is TGCAGTGCTAATATGCGCGTCAGGGGGCCAGATACGCAGTATTTT. Amino acid sequence: CSANMRVRGPDTQYF.

The chain combines TRBV27 with TRBJ1-1, with D possibly being TRBD1 (5 bases). Per germline, CDR1 MNHEY and CDR2 SMNVEV (reference sequence). The CDR3 length is 14 residues. Trimming left V 4 bases short and J 0 bases short, with 9 bases between. The CDR3 bases are TGTGCCAGCAGTTCTGGGGACTTGAACACTGAAGCTTTCTTT. It specifies CASSSGDLNTEAFF.

Here the CDR3 DNA reads TGCGCCAGCAGCCAAGGACGGCTGGGGAACACCGGGGAGCTGTTTTTT. It yields the protein CASSQGRLGNTGELFF. The V and J genes are TRBV4-1 and TRBJ2-2; D not certain. The germline gives CDR1 MGHRA, CDR2 YSYEKL. The germline V and J ends were trimmed by 1 base and 1 base, with 10 bases remaining between them. The CDR3 runs to 16 residues.

This clonotype was found a few times. This rearrangement joins TRBV7-9 to TRBJ2-1; a possible D gene is TRBD2 (6 bases). From germline, CDR1 is SEHNR and CDR2 FQNEAQ (reference sequence). The V gene lost 4 bases and the J gene lost 3 bases, with 19 bases spanning the gap. The CDR3 sequence is 17 residues long. The CDR3 sequence is CASSSHRLGLGYNEQFF. The CDR3 nucleotides read TGTGCCAGCAGCTCACACAGACTAGGTTTGGGCTACAATGAGCAGTTCTTC. Based on the CDR3 plus reference TRBV7-9 and TRBJ2-1, the full variable domain is DTGVSQNPRHKITKRGQNVTFRCDPISEHNRLYWYRQTLGQGPEFLTYFQNEAQLEKSRLLSDRFSAERPKGSFSTLEIQRTEQGDSAMYLCASSSHRLGLGYNEQFFGPGTRLTVL.